The text below deals with one T cell receptor beta chain. Its target is unknown. TCRdb analysed the RT-PCR reads with MiXCR anew, one entry per CDR3 protein. The data hold 650,000 to 850,000 distinct CDR3 sequences, with approximately 14% observed a single time. The record originates from a study of response to subunit inactivated influenza vaccine. Points from the study as a whole: The authors offered the suggestion that each seasonal influenza vaccination recruits few new T cells.

There are 16 residues in the CDR3. Germline-derived CDR1 and CDR2 are SGHKS and YYEKEE (reference sequence). V lost 4 bases and J 0 bases, leaving 13 bases between the germline ends. Material: PBMCs from blood, obtained 14 to 15 days before vaccination. V gene TRBV5-5 combines with J gene TRBJ1-4; possible D gene TRBD1, 5 bases. This sequence originates from a middle-aged man who received an inactivated influenza vaccine. CDR3 nucleotides: TGTGCCAGCAGCCGTTGGGGACCCGCAACTAATGAAAAACTGTTTTTT. Translation: CASSRWGPATNEKLFF.